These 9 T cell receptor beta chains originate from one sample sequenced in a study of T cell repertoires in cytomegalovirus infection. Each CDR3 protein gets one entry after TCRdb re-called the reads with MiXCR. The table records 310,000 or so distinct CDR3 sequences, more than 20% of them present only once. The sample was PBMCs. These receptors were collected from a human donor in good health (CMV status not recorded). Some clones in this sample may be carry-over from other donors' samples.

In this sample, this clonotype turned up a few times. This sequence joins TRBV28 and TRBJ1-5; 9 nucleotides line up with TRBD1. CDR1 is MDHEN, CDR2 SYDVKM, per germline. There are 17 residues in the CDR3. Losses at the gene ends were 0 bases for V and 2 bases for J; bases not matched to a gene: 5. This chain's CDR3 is CASSLWGGQGRNQPQHF. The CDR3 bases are TGTGCCAGCAGTTTATGGGGGGGACAGGGCCGCAATCAGCCCCAGCATTTT.

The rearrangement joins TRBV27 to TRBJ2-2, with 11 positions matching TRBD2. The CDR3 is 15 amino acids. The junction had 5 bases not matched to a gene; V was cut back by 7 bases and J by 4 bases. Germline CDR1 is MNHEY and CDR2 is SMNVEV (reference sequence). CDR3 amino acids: CASNLAGGSTGELFF. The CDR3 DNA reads TGTGCCAGCAATCTAGCGGGAGGCAGCACCGGGGAGCTGTTTTTT.

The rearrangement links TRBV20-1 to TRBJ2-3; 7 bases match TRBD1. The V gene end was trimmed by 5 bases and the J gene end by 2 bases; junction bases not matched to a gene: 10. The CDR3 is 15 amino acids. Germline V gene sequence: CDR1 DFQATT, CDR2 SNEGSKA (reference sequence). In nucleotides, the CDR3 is TGCAGTGCTGAACAACCAACAGGGGACACAGATACGCAGTATTTT. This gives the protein CSAEQPTGDTDTQYF.

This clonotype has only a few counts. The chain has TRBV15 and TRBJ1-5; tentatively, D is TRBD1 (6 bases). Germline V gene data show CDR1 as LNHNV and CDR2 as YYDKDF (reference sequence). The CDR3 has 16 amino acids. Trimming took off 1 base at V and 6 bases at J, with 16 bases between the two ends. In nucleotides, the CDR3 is TGTGCCACCAGCAGAGTTTCGACAGGATGGTTTCAGCCCCAGCATTTT. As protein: CATSRVSTGWFQPQHF.

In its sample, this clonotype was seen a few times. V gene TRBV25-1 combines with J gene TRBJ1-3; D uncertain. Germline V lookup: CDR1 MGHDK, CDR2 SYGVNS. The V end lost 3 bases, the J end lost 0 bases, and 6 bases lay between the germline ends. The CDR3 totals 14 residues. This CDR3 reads CASSDSLSGNTIYF. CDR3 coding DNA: TGTGCCAGCAGTGACAGTCTCTCTGGAAACACCATATATTTT.

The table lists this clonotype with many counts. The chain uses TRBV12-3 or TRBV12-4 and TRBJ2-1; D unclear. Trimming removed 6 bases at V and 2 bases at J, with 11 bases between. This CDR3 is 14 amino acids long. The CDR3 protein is CASSPGRTYNEQFF. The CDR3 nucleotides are TGTGCCAGCAGCCCTGGACGGACCTACAATGAGCAGTTCTTC.

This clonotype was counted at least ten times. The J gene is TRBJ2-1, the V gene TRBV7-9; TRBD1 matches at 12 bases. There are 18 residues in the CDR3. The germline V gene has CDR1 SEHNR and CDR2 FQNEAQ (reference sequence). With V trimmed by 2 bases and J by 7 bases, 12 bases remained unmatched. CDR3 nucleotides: TGTGCCAGCAGCTTACGGCCTGTCCCGGGACAGGGGGCAAATGAGCAGTTCTTC. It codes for CASSLRPVPGQGANEQFF.

The CDR3 protein is CATSGNLRNTGELFF. CDR3 bases: TGTGCCACCAGCGGAAACTTAAGGAACACCGGGGAGCTGTTTTTT. This sequence joins TRBV15 and TRBJ2-2; D is ambiguous. Deletions cut 5 bases from V and 1 base from J, with 11 bases between. The CDR3 runs 15 residues. Per germline, CDR1 LNHNV and CDR2 YYDKDF (reference sequence).

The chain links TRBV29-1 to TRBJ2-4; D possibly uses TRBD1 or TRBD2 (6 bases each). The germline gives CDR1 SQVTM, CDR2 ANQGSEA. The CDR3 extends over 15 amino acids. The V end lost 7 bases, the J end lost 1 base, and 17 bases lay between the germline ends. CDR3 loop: CSARNRGAAKNIQYF. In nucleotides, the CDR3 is TGCAGCGCCAGGAATAGGGGGGCGGCCAAAAACATTCAGTACTTC.